The 30 T cell receptor beta chains below come from one sample, sequenced in a study of blood T cell repertoires in COVID-19. Generated by immunoSEQ multiplex PCR, the TCRdb table keeps only in-frame clones and is missing some. This table has roughly 200,000 clones, more than 75% appearing once. Sequencing was done on a sample of peripheral blood. Receptors originate from a man at least 80 years old with acute or convalescent COVID-19.

The chain combines TRBV2 with TRBJ1-4, with a weak D call TRBD1 (5 bases). The CDR3 consists of 14 residues. Trimming cost V 7 bases and J 3 bases, with 12 bases left between them. The germline gives CDR1 SNHLY, CDR2 FYNNEI. Here the CDR3 reads CASTSGRANEKLFF. The CDR3 DNA sequence: TGTGCCAGCACATCAGGGAGGGCTAATGAAAAACTGTTTTTT.

The chain carries TRBV9 and TRBJ2-7; D is possibly TRBD1 (5 bases). The CDR3 is 14 amino acids. Trimming removed 4 bases from V and 3 bases from J, with 14 bases in between. In germline, CDR1 is SGDLS, CDR2 YYNGEE. CDR3 nucleotides: TGTGCCAGCAGCTTAGAGGCAGGGAACTACGAGCAGTACTTC. Protein sequence: CASSLEAGNYEQYF.

The V call is TRBV30, the J call TRBJ2-1, with D tentatively TRBD2 (5 bases). This CDR3 is built from 14 residues. V lost 0 bases to trimming and J lost 8 bases, with 14 bases between them. CDR1 is GTSNPN, CDR2 SVGIG, per germline (reference sequence). The CDR3 here is CAWSVGGRGYEQFF. The CDR3 DNA is TGTGCCTGGAGTGTCGGAGGTAGAGGCTATGAGCAGTTCTTC.

V and J are TRBV5-6 and TRBJ1-5, with 7 bases identical to TRBD1. The CDR3 contains 15 residues. Germline loops: CDR1 SGHDT, CDR2 YYEEEE. V was clipped by 0 bases and J by 6 bases; unmatched bases: 6. CDR3 coding DNA: TGTGCCAGCAGCTTGGGAGGGACAGCGAGTCAGCCCCAGCATTTT. Translation gives CASSLGGTASQPQHF.

The genes are TRBV11-2 and TRBJ2-1; 14 nucleotides align to TRBD2. The CDR3 length is 15 residues. V dropped 0 bases and J dropped 15; count of bases not matched to a gene: 7. Germline V gene sequence: CDR1 SGHAT, CDR2 FQNNGV. CDR3 in amino acids: CASSLEGLAGVRRFF. CDR3 sequence (DNA): TGTGCCAGCAGCTTAGAGGGACTAGCGGGAGTACGTCGGTTCTTC. Complete variable domain (other parts from reference TRBV11-2 and TRBJ2-1): EAGVAQSPRYKIIEKRQSVAFWCNPISGHATLYWYQQILGQGPKLLIQFQNNGVVDDSQLPKDRFSAERLKGVDSTLKIQPAKLEDSAVYLCASSLEGLAGVRRFFGPGTRLTVL.

The chain links TRBV7-3 to TRBJ2-3; D is possibly TRBD1 (6 bases). Trimming pared 3 bases from V and 4 bases from J, leaving 17 bases between. The CDR3 spans 16 residues. Germline loops: CDR1 SGHTA, CDR2 FQGTGA. The CDR3 loop is CASSFQGPLYSDTQYF. The CDR3 nucleotides are TGTGCCAGCAGCTTTCAGGGGCCCTTATACTCAGATACGCAGTATTTT. The variable domain in full, with the rest retrieved from reference TRBV7-3 and TRBJ2-3, is GAGVSQTPSNKVTEKGKYVELRCDPISGHTALYWYRQSLGQGPEFLIYFQGTGAADDSGLPNDRFFAVRPEGSVSTLKIQRTERGDSAVYLCASSFQGPLYSDTQYFGPGTRLTVL.

V is TRBV28 and J is TRBJ2-7, with D maybe TRBD2 (5 bases). Germline CDR1 reads MDHEN; CDR2 reads SYDVKM. The germline V and J ends were trimmed by 4 bases and 0 bases, with 13 bases remaining between them. This CDR3 spans 15 amino acids. CDR3 bases: TGTGCCAGCAGTTCCCCTAGCCATTCCTCCTACGAGCAGTACTTC. Translated, it gives CASSSPSHSSYEQYF.

In this sample, this clone turned up once. The chain has TRBV7-9 and TRBJ2-2; the match to TRBD1 covers 7 bases. Germline V gene sequence: CDR1 SEHNR, CDR2 FQNEAQ (reference sequence). CDR3 length equals 14 residues. V was clipped by 5 bases and J by 4 bases; unmatched bases: 4. The CDR3 nucleotides read TGTGCCAGCAGCCCGGGACAGACCACCGGGGAGCTGTTTTTT. Its translation is CASSPGQTTGELFF.

V and J are TRBV13 and TRBJ2-2; 7 nucleotides match TRBD1. Germline loops: CDR1 PRHDT, CDR2 FYEKMQ (reference sequence). V gave up 2 bases and J gave up 2 bases; unmatched junction bases: 11. The CDR3 spans 18 residues. CDR3 protein: CASSLSLGQGDNTGELFF. The CDR3 nucleotides are TGTGCCAGCAGCTTAAGTTTAGGCCAGGGGGACAACACCGGGGAGCTGTTTTTT.

This clone was seen just once. The V gene is TRBV5-1, the J gene TRBJ1-4; 8 bases map to TRBD1. Trimming at V came to 4 bases and at J to 5 bases, leaving 7 bases not matched to a gene. In germline, CDR1 is SGHRS, CDR2 YFSETQ. The CDR3 runs to 15 residues. Here the CDR3 reads CASSDGQGLNEKLFF. In nucleotides, the CDR3 is TGCGCCAGCAGCGACGGACAGGGCTTGAATGAAAAACTGTTTTTT.

The V call is TRBV30, the J call TRBJ2-3; D not certain. Germline V gives CDR1 GTSNPN, CDR2 SVGIG (reference sequence). This CDR3 comprises 15 residues. Trimming pared 3 bases from V and 3 bases from J, leaving 16 bases between. CDR3 in DNA: TGTGCCTGGAGCCCCCTTCAGGCTCAGACAGATACGCAGTATTTT. Protein product: CAWSPLQAQTDTQYF.

The rearrangement links TRBV5-5 to TRBJ1-2, with 7 nucleotides matching TRBD1. The CDR3 runs 16 residues. Looked up from germline, CDR1 is SGHKS and CDR2 is YYEKEE (reference sequence). V lost 4 bases, J lost 13 bases, and 22 bases stayed unmatched. CDR3 amino acids: CASSVATGVQGQVGTF. The DNA of the CDR3 is TGTGCCAGCAGCGTCGCTACAGGGGTCCAGGGCCAGGTGGGCACCTTC.

CDR3 DNA: TGTGCCAGCAGCCACCAGGGACTAGCGGCCTACAATGAGCAGTTCTTC. Amino acid sequence: CASSHQGLAAYNEQFF. This chain links TRBV3-1 (or the pseudogene TRBV3-2) with TRBJ2-1, with 11 bases lining up with TRBD2. The CDR3 covers 16 residues. Germline CDR1 reads LGHDT; CDR2 reads YNNKEL (reference sequence). Trimming at V came to 3 bases and at J to 2 bases, leaving 3 bases not matched to a gene.

This clone was found once. The rearrangement uses TRBV5-1 and TRBJ1-1; 8 nucleotides agree with TRBD1. The germline gives CDR1 SGHRS, CDR2 YFSETQ. The CDR3 has 16 residues. With 5 bases clipped from V and 5 bases from J, the junction kept 14 bases outside the gene matches. The CDR3 reads CASSWVTGEYRTEAFF. In DNA form, the CDR3 reads TGCGCCAGCAGTTGGGTGACAGGGGAATATAGGACTGAAGCTTTCTTT.

The CDR3 region is CASSFIASQHF. CDR3 nucleotide sequence: TGTGCCAGCAGCTTTATTGCGTCCCAGCATTTT. The V gene is TRBV5-4, the J gene TRBJ1-5; D unclear. Germline V CDR1 and CDR2: SGHNT, YYREEE (reference sequence). V was clipped by 2 bases and J by 11 bases, with 8 bases between them. CDR3 size: 11 residues.

The chain recombines TRBV12-3 or TRBV12-4 with TRBJ2-5; weak D call: TRBD1 (6 bases). The CDR3 length is 13 residues. Trimming cost V 6 bases and J 5 bases, with 13 bases left between them. The CDR3 loop reads CASRQGRVETQYF. In DNA, the CDR3 is TGTGCCAGCAGGCAGGGGCGCGTGGAGACCCAGTACTTC.

Note on this clone: The same CDR3 can be traced to other DNA sequences in this sample. The chain carries TRBV19 and TRBJ2-3; D may be TRBD1 (6 bases). Per the germline V gene, CDR1 is LNHDA and CDR2 is SQIVND (reference sequence). The CDR3 is made up of 15 amino acids. The V gene lost 5 bases and the J gene lost 3 bases, with 15 bases spanning the gap. CDR3: CASSDQGRGTDTQYF. CDR3 bases: TGTGCCAGTAGTGATCAGGGCAGGGGAACAGATACGCAGTATTTT.

The V gene is TRBV20-1, the J gene TRBJ2-1; no firm D call. Germline V gene lookup returns CDR1 DFQATT and CDR2 SNEGSKA (reference sequence). V dropped 2 bases and J dropped 7 bases, with 6 bases sitting between them. The CDR3 extends over 11 amino acids. The CDR3 region has the DNA TGCAGTGCTAGATTACTGAATGAGCAGTTCTTC. This gives the protein CSARLLNEQFF.

This clone was observed a single time. V gene TRBV11-3 combines with J gene TRBJ1-1; D is uncertain. Germline V gene data show CDR1 as SGHNT and CDR2 as YENEEA. The CDR3 sequence is 13 residues long. Trimming removed 3 bases at V and 1 base at J, with 6 bases between. Written as DNA, the CDR3 is TGTGCCAGCAGCTTTAGTGGGAACACTGAAGCTTTCTTT. Translating it yields CASSFSGNTEAFF.

This rearrangement joins TRBV13 to TRBJ2-3; D remains ambiguous. The CDR3 contains 16 residues. The V and J ends lost 4 bases and 1 base respectively, with 15 bases between them. Germline V gene sequence: CDR1 PRHDT, CDR2 FYEKMQ (reference sequence). The CDR3 DNA is TGTGCCAGCAGCTCCCGGCGGATTACTGGCACAGATACGCAGTATTTT. This sequence encodes CASSSRRITGTDTQYF.

The chain joins TRBV28 to TRBJ2-1; 7 bases are shared with TRBD1. The V segment lost 2 bases and the J segment 9 bases; nucleotides outside the gene matches: 7. Germline lookup yields CDR1 MDHEN and CDR2 SYDVKM. The CDR3 is 14 amino acids. CDR3 in amino acids: CASSLRQGDFEQFF. The CDR3 region has the DNA TGTGCCAGCAGTTTACGACAGGGAGATTTTGAGCAGTTCTTC. The variable domain in full, completed from reference TRBV28 and TRBJ2-1, reads DVKVTQSSRYLVKRTGEKVFLECVQDMDHENMFWYRQDPGLGLRLIYFSYDVKMKEKGDIPEGYSVSREKKERFSLILESASTNQTSMYLCASSLRQGDFEQFFGPGTRLTVL.

This clone has just a few counts. DNA for the CDR3: TGTGCCACCAGCAGAGATCCGGGGGGCTTAAACATTCAGTACTTC. It translates to CATSRDPGGLNIQYF. The rearrangement links TRBV15 to TRBJ2-4; possibly TRBD2 for D (7 bases). The V gene's germline CDR1 is LNHNV and CDR2 YYDKDF (reference sequence). V lost 0 bases, J lost 6 bases, and 12 bases lay in between. The CDR3 is 15 residues long.

The chain joins TRBV20-1 to TRBJ1-2; possible D gene TRBD1, 5 bases. Germline V gene data show CDR1 as DFQATT and CDR2 as SNEGSKA (reference sequence). This CDR3 contains 10 residues. Trimming shortened V by 5 bases and J by 7 bases, and 8 bases separated the two germline ends. In DNA, the CDR3 is TGCAGTGCTCGGGGGTCTGGCTACACCTTC. Protein product: CSARGSGYTF.

CDR3 protein: CASSMRQGVPYNEQFF. CDR3 in DNA: TGTGCCAGTAGTATGCGACAGGGGGTCCCCTACAATGAGCAGTTCTTC. The chain recombines TRBV19 with TRBJ2-1, with 9 positions matching TRBD1. The junction had 5 bases not matched to a gene; V was cut back by 3 bases and J by 2 bases. The V gene's germline CDR1 is LNHDA and CDR2 SQIVND (reference sequence). The CDR3 has 16 residues.

The J gene is TRBJ2-1, the V gene TRBV15; weak D call: TRBD1 (6 bases). This CDR3 is 15 amino acids long. The germline CDR1 and CDR2 sequences are LNHNV and YYDKDF (reference sequence). Trimming removed 1 base from V and 5 bases from J, with 12 bases in between. The CDR3 loop is CATSRGRTVDNEQFF. In DNA, the CDR3 is TGTGCCACCAGCAGAGGCAGGACAGTTGACAATGAGCAGTTCTTC.

This clone was seen only a few times. The genes are TRBV7-3 and TRBJ2-2; 9 positions agree with TRBD2. CDR1 and CDR2 from the germline V gene are SGHTA and FQGTGA. The CDR3 has 17 residues. After removal of 5 bases from V and 2 bases from J, the junction contained 9 bases not matched to a gene. The CDR3 sequence is CASSILPSGVNTGELFF. Written as DNA, the CDR3 is TGTGCCAGCAGCATCCTCCCTAGCGGGGTTAACACCGGGGAGCTGTTTTTT.

The chain is built from TRBV6-2 or TRBV6-3 and TRBJ1-1; tentatively, D is TRBD1 (5 bases). CDR1 MNHEY and CDR2 SVGEGT come from the germline V gene. This CDR3 has 19 residues. Deletions cut 2 bases from V and 4 bases from J, with 26 bases between. The CDR3 DNA sequence: TGTGCCAGCAGTTACCACTATTCGTGGTATGGGGACGGGAGCACTGAAGCTTTCTTT. This codes for CASSYHYSWYGDGSTEAFF.

This clone was seen a single time. The chain couples TRBV14 to TRBJ2-1; weak D call: TRBD2 (5 bases). Germline assignment: CDR1 SGHDN and CDR2 FVKESK. Trimming removed 0 bases from V and 4 bases from J, with 16 bases in between. The CDR3 extends over 17 amino acids. The CDR3 loop reads CASSQDNYRGGYNEQFF. The CDR3 DNA is TGTGCCAGCAGCCAAGATAATTACCGGGGTGGGTACAATGAGCAGTTCTTC.

CDR3: CATSDLQLLPQGDGDEKLFF. CDR3 DNA: TGTGCCACCAGTGATTTGCAACTATTACCACAGGGGGATGGCGATGAAAAACTGTTTTTT. This chain links TRBV24-1 with TRBJ1-4, with 8 bases identical to TRBD1. This CDR3 contains 20 residues. J lost 6 bases, V lost 0 bases, and 17 bases had no gene match. Germline V gives CDR1 KGHDR, CDR2 SFDVKD.

This clone was observed a single time. The gene calls are TRBV27 and TRBJ2-5; 11 bases map to TRBD1. CDR1 and CDR2 from the germline V gene are MNHEY and SMNVEV (reference sequence). The ends lost 4 bases at V and 4 bases at J; junction bases unmatched: 8. This CDR3 has 16 amino acids. As DNA, the CDR3 is TGTGCCAGCAGTTCGGGACAGGGGGTAGGGCGAGAGACCCAGTACTTC. Translating gives CASSSGQGVGRETQYF.